The clone carrying this T cell receptor (beta chain) appeared many times. The investigators amplified TCR beta CDR3 regions from RNA transcripts. With the HTBI primer set, the TCR CDR3 went through a first round of RT-PCR. TCRdb processed the multiplex PCR reads anew with MiXCR; each CDR3 protein has one entry. This table has hundreds of thousands of distinct CDR3 sequences, about an eighth appearing once. The data stem from a study of T cells in Graves' hyperthyroidism and ophthalmopathy. This CDR3 has 14 residues. The V and J ends lost 8 bases and 1 base respectively, with 12 bases between them. From germline, CDR1 is SNHLY and CDR2 FYNNEI.

V is TRBV2 and J is TRBJ2-1; D is uncertain. Sequencing was carried out using blood. The origin of this receptor is a middle-aged woman with Graves' ophthalmopathy. The CDR3 here is CASLDPISYNEQFF. In DNA, the CDR3 is TGTGCCAGCCTAGACCCCATTTCCTACAATGAGCAGTTCTTC.